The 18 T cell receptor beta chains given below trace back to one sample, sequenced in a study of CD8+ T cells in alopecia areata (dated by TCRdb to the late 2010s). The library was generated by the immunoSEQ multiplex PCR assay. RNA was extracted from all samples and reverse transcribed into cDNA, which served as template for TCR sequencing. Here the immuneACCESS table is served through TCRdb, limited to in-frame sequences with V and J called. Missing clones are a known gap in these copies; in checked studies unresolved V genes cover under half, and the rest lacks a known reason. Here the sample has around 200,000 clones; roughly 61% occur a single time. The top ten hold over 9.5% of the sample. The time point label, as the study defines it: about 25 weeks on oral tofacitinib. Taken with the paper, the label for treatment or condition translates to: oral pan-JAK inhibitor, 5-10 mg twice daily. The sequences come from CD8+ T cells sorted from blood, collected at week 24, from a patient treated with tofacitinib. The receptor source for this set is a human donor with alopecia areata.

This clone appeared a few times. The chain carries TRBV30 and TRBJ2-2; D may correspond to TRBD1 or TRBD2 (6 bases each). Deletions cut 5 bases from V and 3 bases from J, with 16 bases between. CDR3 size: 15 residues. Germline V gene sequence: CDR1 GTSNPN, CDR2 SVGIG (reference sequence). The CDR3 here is CAWETGGIDTGELFF. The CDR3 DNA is TGTGCCTGGGAGACAGGAGGGATCGACACCGGGGAGCTGTTTTTT.

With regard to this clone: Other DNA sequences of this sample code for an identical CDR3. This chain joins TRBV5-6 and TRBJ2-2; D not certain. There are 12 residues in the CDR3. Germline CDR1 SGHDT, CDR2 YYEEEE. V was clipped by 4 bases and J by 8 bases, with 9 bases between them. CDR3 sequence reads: CASSLGGGELFF. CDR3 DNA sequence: TGTGCCAGCAGCCTCGGTGGGGGGGAGCTGTTTTTT. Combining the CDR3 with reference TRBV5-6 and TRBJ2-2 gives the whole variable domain DAGVTQSPTHLIKTRGQQVTLRCSPKSGHDTVSWYQQALGQGPQFIFQYYEEEERQRGNFPDRFSGHQFPNYSSELNVNALLLGDSALYLCASSLGGGELFFGEGSRLTVL.

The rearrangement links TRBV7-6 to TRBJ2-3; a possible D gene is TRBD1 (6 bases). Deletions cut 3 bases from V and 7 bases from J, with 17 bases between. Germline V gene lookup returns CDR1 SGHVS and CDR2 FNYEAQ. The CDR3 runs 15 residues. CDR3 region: CASSLGEGDVNTQYF. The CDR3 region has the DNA TGTGCCAGCAGCTTGGGCGAGGGGGACGTAAATACGCAGTATTTT. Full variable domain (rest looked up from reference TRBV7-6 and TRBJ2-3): GAGVSQSPRYKVTKRGQDVALRCDPISGHVSLYWYRQALGQGPEFLTYFNYEAQQDKSGLPNDRFSAERPEGSISTLTIQRTEQRDSAMYRCASSLGEGDVNTQYFGPGTRLTVL.

The CDR3 spells CASISRHGYTF. DNA of the CDR3: TGTGCCAGCATTAGTCGGCATGGCTACACCTTC. The rearrangement joins TRBV2 to TRBJ1-2; D not certain. V shed 7 bases and J shed 6 bases, with 9 bases lying between them. Germline V gene data show CDR1 as SNHLY and CDR2 as FYNNEI. CDR3 length: 11 amino acids.

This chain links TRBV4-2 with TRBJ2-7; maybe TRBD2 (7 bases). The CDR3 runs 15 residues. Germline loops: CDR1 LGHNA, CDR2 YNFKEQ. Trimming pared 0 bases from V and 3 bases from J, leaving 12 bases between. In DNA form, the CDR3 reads TGTGCCAGCAGCCAAGACCCAGGGGACTACTACGAGCAGTACTTC. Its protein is CASSQDPGDYYEQYF.

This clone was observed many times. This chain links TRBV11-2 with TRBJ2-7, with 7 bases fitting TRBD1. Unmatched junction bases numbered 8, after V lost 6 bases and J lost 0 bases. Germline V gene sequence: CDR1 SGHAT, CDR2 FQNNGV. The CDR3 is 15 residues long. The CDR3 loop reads CASRPGAGGSYEQYF. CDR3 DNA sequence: TGTGCCAGCAGACCCGGGGCAGGGGGCTCCTACGAGCAGTACTTC.

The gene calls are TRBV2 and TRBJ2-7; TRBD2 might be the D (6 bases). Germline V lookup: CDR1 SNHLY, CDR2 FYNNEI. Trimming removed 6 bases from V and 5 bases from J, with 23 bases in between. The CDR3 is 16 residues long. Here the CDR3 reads CASRVSWDFLQDEQYF. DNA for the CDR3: TGTGCCAGCAGAGTAAGTTGGGACTTCCTTCAGGACGAGCAGTACTTC.

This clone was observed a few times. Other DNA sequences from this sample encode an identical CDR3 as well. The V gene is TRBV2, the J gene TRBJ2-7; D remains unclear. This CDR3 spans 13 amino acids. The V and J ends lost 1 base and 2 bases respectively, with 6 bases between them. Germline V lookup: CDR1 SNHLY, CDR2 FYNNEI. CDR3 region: CASSEGGTYEQYF. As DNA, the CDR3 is TGTGCCAGCAGTGAAGGTGGAACCTACGAGCAGTACTTC.

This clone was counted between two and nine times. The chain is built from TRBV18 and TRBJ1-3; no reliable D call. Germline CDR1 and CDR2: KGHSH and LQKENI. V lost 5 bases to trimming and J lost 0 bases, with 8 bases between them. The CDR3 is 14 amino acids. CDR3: CASSSLYSGNTIYF. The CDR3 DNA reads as TGTGCCAGCTCATCTCTCTACTCTGGAAACACCATATATTTT.

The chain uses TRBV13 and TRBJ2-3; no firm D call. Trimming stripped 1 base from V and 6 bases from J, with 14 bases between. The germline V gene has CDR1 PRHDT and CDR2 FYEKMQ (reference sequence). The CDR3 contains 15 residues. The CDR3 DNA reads TGTGCCAGCAGCTTAGTTTCCCCCCAAGCTGATACGCAGTATTTT. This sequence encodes CASSLVSPQADTQYF.

In nucleotides, the CDR3 is TGCAGCGTTGAATACCCCGGACAGTCCTCCTACGAGCAGTACTTC. The encoded protein is CSVEYPGQSSYEQYF. J is TRBJ2-7 and V is TRBV29-1; TRBD1 is a possible D gene (6 bases). Germline V gene data show CDR1 as SQVTM and CDR2 as ANQGSEA. This CDR3 comprises 15 residues. Trimming removed 2 bases at V and 0 bases at J, with 14 bases between.

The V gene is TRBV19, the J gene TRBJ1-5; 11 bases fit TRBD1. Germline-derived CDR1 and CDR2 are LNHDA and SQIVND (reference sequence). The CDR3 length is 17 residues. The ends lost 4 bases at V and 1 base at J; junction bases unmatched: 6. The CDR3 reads CASSTHRDRGSNQPQHF. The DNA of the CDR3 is TGTGCCAGTAGTACCCACCGGGACAGGGGGAGCAATCAGCCCCAGCATTTT.

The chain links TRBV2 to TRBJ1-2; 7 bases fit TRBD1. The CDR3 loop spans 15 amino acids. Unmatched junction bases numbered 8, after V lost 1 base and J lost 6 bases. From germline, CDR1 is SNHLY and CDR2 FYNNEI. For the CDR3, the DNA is TGTGCCAGCAGTGAAGAAGGGGGACAGAACCATGGCTACACCTTC. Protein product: CASSEEGGQNHGYTF.

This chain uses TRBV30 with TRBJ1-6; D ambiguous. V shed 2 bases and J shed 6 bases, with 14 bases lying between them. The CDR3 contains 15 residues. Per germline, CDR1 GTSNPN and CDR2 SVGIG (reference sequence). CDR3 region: CAWSITAGGNSPLHF. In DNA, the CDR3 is TGTGCCTGGAGTATCACCGCTGGAGGTAATTCACCCCTCCACTTT. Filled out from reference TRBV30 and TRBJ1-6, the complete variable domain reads SQTIHQWPATLVQPVGSPLSLECTVEGTSNPNLYWYRQAAGRGLQLLFYSVGIGQISSEVPQNLSASRPQDRQFILSSKKLLLSDSGFYLCAWSITAGGNSPLHFGNGTRLTVT.

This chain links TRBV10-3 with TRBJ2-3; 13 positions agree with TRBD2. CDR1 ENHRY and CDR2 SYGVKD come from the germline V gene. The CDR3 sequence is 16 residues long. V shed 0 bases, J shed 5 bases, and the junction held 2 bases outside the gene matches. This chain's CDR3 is CAISESLAGGRDTQYF. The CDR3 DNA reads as TGTGCCATCAGTGAGTCACTAGCGGGGGGGAGAGATACGCAGTATTTT.

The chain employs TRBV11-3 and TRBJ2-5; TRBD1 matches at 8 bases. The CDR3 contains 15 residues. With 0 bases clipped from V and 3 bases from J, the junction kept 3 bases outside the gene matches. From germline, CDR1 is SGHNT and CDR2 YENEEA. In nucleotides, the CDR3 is TGTGCCAGCAGCTTAGAGCAACAGGGGGAAGAGACCCAGTACTTC. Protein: CASSLEQQGEETQYF.

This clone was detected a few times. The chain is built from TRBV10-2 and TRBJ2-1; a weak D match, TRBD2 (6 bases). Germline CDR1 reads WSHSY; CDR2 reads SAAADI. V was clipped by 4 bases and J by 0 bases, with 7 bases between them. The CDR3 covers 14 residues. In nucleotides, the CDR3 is TGCGCCAGCAGTGCCGGGAGCTCCTACAATGAGCAGTTCTTC. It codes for CASSAGSSYNEQFF.

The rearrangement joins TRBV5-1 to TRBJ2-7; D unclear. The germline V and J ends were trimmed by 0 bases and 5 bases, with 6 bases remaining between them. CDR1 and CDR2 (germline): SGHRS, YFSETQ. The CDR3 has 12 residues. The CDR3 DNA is TGCGCCAGCAGCTTGGCAGTGGACGAGCAGTACTTC. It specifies CASSLAVDEQYF.